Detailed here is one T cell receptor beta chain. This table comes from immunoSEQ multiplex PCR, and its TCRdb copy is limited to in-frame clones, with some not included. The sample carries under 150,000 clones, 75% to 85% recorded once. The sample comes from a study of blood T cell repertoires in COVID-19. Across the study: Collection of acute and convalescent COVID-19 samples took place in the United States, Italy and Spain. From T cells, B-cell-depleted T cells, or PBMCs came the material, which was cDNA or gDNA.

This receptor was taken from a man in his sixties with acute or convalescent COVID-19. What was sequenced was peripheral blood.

The DNA for the CDR3 is TGCGCCAGCAGCTTGGCGGGCGGGAGGGGGGTCTCCGAGCAGTACTTC. This sequence encodes CASSLAGGRGVSEQYF. The chain joins TRBV5-1 to TRBJ2-7; 9 bases line up with TRBD2. This CDR3 is built from 16 residues. V gave up 0 bases and J gave up 6 bases; unmatched junction bases: 10. Germline V gene sequence: CDR1 SGHRS, CDR2 YFSETQ.